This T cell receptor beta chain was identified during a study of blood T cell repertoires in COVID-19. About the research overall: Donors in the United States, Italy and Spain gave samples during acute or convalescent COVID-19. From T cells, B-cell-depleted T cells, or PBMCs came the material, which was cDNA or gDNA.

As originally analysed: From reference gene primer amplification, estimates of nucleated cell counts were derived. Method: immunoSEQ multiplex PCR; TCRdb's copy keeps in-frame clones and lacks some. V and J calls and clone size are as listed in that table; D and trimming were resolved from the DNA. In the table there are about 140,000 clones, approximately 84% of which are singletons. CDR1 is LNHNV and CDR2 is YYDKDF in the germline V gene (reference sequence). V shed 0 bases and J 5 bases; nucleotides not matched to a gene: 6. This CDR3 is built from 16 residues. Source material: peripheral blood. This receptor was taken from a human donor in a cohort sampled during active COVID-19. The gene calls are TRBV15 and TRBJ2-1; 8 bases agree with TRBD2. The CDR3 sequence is CATSRDAGGFDNEQFF. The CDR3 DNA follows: TGTGCCACCAGCAGAGATGCGGGGGGCTTTGACAATGAGCAGTTCTTC. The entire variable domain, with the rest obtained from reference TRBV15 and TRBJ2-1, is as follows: DAMVIQNPRYQVTQFGKPVTLSCSQTLNHNVMYWYQQKSSQAPKLLFHYYDKDFNNEADTPDNFQSRRPNTSFCFLDIRSPGLGDTAMYLCATSRDAGGFDNEQFFGPGTRLTVL.